This entry features one TCR beta chain sequence. Its specificity is not known. MiXCR, run by TCRdb on the reads, gives a single entry per CDR3 protein. The repertoire holds 830,000 or so distinct CDR3 sequences, about 33% seen once, with roughly 12% in the top ten. The source of the sample is a study of T cell repertoires in cytomegalovirus infection. Whole-study context: CMV epitopes in the study were HLA-C-restricted (recently identified) and HLA-B-restricted (well studied).

Study-wide findings and caveats: The cumulative frequency of public TCR beta families distinguished individuals who carried CMV together with the relevant HLA. The ex vivo response was dominated by HLA-C-restricted CMV-specific TCR beta clonotypes.

This CDR3 has 15 residues. V lost 5 bases and J 1 base, leaving 14 bases between the germline ends. Germline V lookup: CDR1 MNHEY, CDR2 SMNVEV (reference sequence). V and J are TRBV27 and TRBJ1-1, with no clear D. The material was cultured CD8+ T cells from PBMCs, obtained from culture after CMV antigen stimulation. The TCR was taken from a human donor in good health (CMV status not recorded). Some clones in this sample may be carry-over from other donors' samples. The chain's CDR3 is CASSPHEDSNTEAFF. The CDR3 nucleotides read TGTGCCAGCAGTCCCCACGAGGACTCGAACACTGAAGCTTTCTTT.